What follows are 18 T cell receptor beta chains derived from one specimen sequenced in a study of shared clonotypes between healthy human individuals (dated by TCRdb to the early 2020s). Library preparation used the immunoSEQ multiplex PCR assay. TCRdb retrieved this table from immuneACCESS and kept in-frame rearrangements only. Not all clones are present; in checked studies, unresolved V genes account for under half, and no reason is known for the remainder. The sample contains millions of clones, about 92% of them found a single time. The ten largest account for 0.35% to 0.45% of the sample. Sequences were obtained from naive CD4+ T cells from PBMCs. Per the publication, the cell subset or site label means: CD45RA+ positively selected. The receptors stem from a young man in good health. Some clones in this sample may be carry-over from other donors' samples.

The rearrangement links TRBV5-1 to TRBJ2-1, with TRBD1 matching 7 bases. The CDR3 consists of 14 residues. CDR1 and CDR2 (germline): SGHRS, YFSETQ. The junction had 10 bases not matched to a gene; V was cut back by 4 bases and J by 9 bases. The CDR3 region has the DNA TGCGCCAGCAGCGACCCCTCAGGGGGTTCTGAGCAGTTCTTC. It encodes CASSDPSGGSEQFF.

This chain joins TRBV5-1 and TRBJ2-1; tentatively, D is TRBD1 (6 bases). CDR1 and CDR2 from the germline V gene are SGHRS and YFSETQ. V lost 6 bases and J lost 8, with 21 bases in between. There are 15 residues in the CDR3. This chain's CDR3 is CASTERPLGADEQFF. In DNA, the CDR3 is TGCGCCAGCACCGAACGCCCTCTGGGGGCGGATGAGCAGTTCTTC.

V gene TRBV5-4 combines with J gene TRBJ2-2; possibly TRBD1 for D (6 bases). CDR1 and CDR2 (germline): SGHNT, YYREEE (reference sequence). Trimming pared 4 bases from V and 9 bases from J, leaving 19 bases between. This CDR3 comprises 15 residues. The CDR3 region has the DNA TGTGCCAGCAGCCGTCGACAGGCCACCCGGTGGGAGCTGTTTTTT. Protein sequence: CASSRRQATRWELFF.

A note on this clone: Other DNA sequences in the same sample also yield this CDR3. The V call is TRBV28, the J call TRBJ2-7, with a possible D match to TRBD2 (6 bases). V lost 6 bases and J lost 3, with 6 bases in between. Germline V CDR1 and CDR2: MDHEN, SYDVKM. The CDR3 covers 11 residues. The CDR3 sequence is CASSGSYEQYF. The CDR3 nucleotides read TGTGCCAGCAGCGGGAGCTACGAGCAGTACTTC.

V usage is TRBV7-3 and J usage is TRBJ1-2, with D perhaps matching TRBD1 (5 bases). V was clipped by 5 bases and J by 8 bases, with 15 bases between them. Looked up from germline, CDR1 is SGHTA and CDR2 is FQGTGA. The CDR3 totals 13 residues. CDR3 DNA: TGTGCCAGCAGCCCGCCGAAGGGGAACGGCTACACCTTC. This codes for CASSPPKGNGYTF.

The chain has TRBV11-1 and TRBJ2-3, with a possible D match to TRBD2 (6 bases). Germline CDR1 reads SGHAT; CDR2 reads FQDESV (reference sequence). The CDR3 is 15 residues long. Trimming removed 6 bases from V and 0 bases from J, with 13 bases in between. CDR3 loop: CASSPTSRSTDTQYF. In DNA, the CDR3 is TGTGCCAGCAGTCCCACTAGCAGAAGCACAGATACGCAGTATTTT.

CDR3 amino acids: CASSQDSVQAQETQYF. The CDR3 region has the DNA TGCGCCAGCAGCCAAGATTCTGTGCAGGCCCAAGAGACCCAGTACTTC. This rearrangement joins TRBV4-1 to TRBJ2-5; no firm D call. This CDR3 has 16 amino acids. Germline V gene data show CDR1 as MGHRA and CDR2 as YSYEKL. V shed 0 bases and J shed 1 base, with 12 bases lying between them.

V and J are TRBV19 and TRBJ2-1, with D possibly matching TRBD1 (6 bases). The CDR3 is 12 residues long. The germline V gene encodes CDR1 LNHDA and CDR2 SQIVND (reference sequence). The ends were cut back, 7 bases at V and 7 bases at J, with 11 bases in the middle. This CDR3 reads CASTDRGNEQFF. CDR3 bases: TGTGCCAGTACTGATAGGGGGAATGAGCAGTTCTTC.

The CDR3 region has the DNA TGTGCCAGCTCACCATTCGGGTTTGCAACTAATGAAAAACTGTTTTTT. Amino acids: CASSPFGFATNEKLFF. J is TRBJ1-4 and V is TRBV18; D gene ambiguous. This CDR3 spans 16 amino acids. Germline V gene data show CDR1 as KGHSH and CDR2 as LQKENI. V was cut by 2 bases and J by 0 bases, with 10 bases left in between.

The J gene is TRBJ2-2, the V gene TRBV6-5, with D perhaps matching TRBD2 (6 bases). V dropped 2 bases and J dropped 5 bases, with 15 bases sitting between them. Germline CDR1 reads MNHEY; CDR2 reads SVGAGI. The CDR3 sequence is 16 residues long. CDR3: CASSYTTSPGTGELFF. The CDR3 nucleotides read TGTGCCAGCAGTTACACAACTAGCCCCGGGACCGGGGAGCTGTTTTTT.

The genes are TRBV19 and TRBJ2-7; 10 bases line up with TRBD1. Trimming removed 5 bases from V and 2 bases from J; junction bases left unmatched: 9. The germline CDR1 and CDR2 sequences are LNHDA and SQIVND (reference sequence). The CDR3 totals 16 residues. CDR3 in amino acids: CASSPRPGQGPYEQYF. The CDR3 DNA reads TGTGCCAGTAGTCCCCGCCCGGGACAGGGGCCCTACGAGCAGTACTTC.

The chain carries TRBV5-1 and TRBJ2-5; no clear D gene. Trimming stripped 4 bases from V and 5 bases from J, with 15 bases between. The CDR3 extends over 14 amino acids. CDR1 is SGHRS and CDR2 is YFSETQ in the germline V gene. CDR3 in amino acids: CASSPRGLVETQYF. For the CDR3, the DNA is TGCGCCAGCAGCCCGCGTGGGCTTGTGGAGACCCAGTACTTC.

This sequence joins TRBV4-1 and TRBJ1-1, with a weak D call TRBD1 (6 bases). The CDR3 has 15 residues. Germline CDR1 reads MGHRA; CDR2 reads YSYEKL. V was pared by 1 base and J by 5 bases, with 14 bases between. The CDR3 loop reads CASSQGPGEATEAFF. In DNA form, the CDR3 reads TGCGCCAGCAGCCAAGGACCAGGGGAAGCTACTGAAGCTTTCTTT.

As for this clone: Other nucleotide sequences in the sample specify the same CDR3. The genes are TRBV5-1 and TRBJ1-2; 11 bases are shared with TRBD1. The germline V gene encodes CDR1 SGHRS and CDR2 YFSETQ. Trimming cost V 4 bases and J 4 bases; bases outside gene matches: 3. This CDR3 is built from 14 residues. The CDR3 loop is CASSPGTGGYGYTF. The CDR3 DNA is TGCGCCAGCAGCCCCGGGACAGGGGGCTATGGCTACACCTTC.

The J gene is TRBJ2-3, the V gene TRBV9; no clear D gene. The CDR3 is 14 residues long. Germline assignment: CDR1 SGDLS and CDR2 YYNGEE. Trimming removed 0 bases from V and 4 bases from J, with 9 bases in between. The CDR3 here is CASSVDFLPDTQYF. CDR3 coding DNA: TGTGCCAGCAGCGTAGACTTTTTGCCAGATACGCAGTATTTT.

The rearrangement links TRBV10-3 to TRBJ1-1; 8 bases match TRBD1. The CDR3 is 14 residues long. After removal of 1 base from V and 7 bases from J, the junction contained 5 bases not matched to a gene. Germline V gives CDR1 ENHRY, CDR2 SYGVKD. CDR3 sequence: CAISELQGVIEAFF. The CDR3 region has the DNA TGTGCCATCAGTGAGTTACAGGGGGTTATTGAAGCTTTCTTT.

This chain connects TRBV20-1 to TRBJ2-2; unclear D gene. The CDR3 loop spans 11 amino acids. The germline gives CDR1 DFQATT, CDR2 SNEGSKA (reference sequence). The V gene lost 7 bases and the J gene lost 6 bases, with 9 bases spanning the gap. Here the CDR3 DNA reads TGCAGTGGGACCGGAGCCGGGGAGCTGTTTTTT. Translated, it gives CSGTGAGELFF.

The chain couples TRBV18 to TRBJ2-5, with D perhaps being TRBD1 or TRBD2 (5 bases each). Germline-derived CDR1 and CDR2 are KGHSH and LQKENI. Between the trimmed V and J ends, which lost 3 bases and 5 bases, there was a span of 19 bases. The CDR3 consists of 16 residues. CDR3 amino acids: CASSPPGTPPGETQYF. In DNA, the CDR3 is TGTGCCAGCTCACCCCCGGGGACGCCGCCTGGGGAGACCCAGTACTTC.